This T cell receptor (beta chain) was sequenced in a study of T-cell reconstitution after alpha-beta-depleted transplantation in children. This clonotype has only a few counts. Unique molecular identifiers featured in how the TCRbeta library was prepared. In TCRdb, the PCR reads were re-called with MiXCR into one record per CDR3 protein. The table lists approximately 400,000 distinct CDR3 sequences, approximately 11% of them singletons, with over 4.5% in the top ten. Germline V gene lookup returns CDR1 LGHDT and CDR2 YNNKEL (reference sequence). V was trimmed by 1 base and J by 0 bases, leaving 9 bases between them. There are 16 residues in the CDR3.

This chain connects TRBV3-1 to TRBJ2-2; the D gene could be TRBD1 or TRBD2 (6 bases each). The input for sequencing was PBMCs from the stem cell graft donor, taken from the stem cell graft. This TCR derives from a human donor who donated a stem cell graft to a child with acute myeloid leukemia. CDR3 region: CASSQAGAANTGELFF. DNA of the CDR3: TGTGCCAGCAGCCAAGCGGGGGCCGCGAACACCGGGGAGCTGTTTTTT.